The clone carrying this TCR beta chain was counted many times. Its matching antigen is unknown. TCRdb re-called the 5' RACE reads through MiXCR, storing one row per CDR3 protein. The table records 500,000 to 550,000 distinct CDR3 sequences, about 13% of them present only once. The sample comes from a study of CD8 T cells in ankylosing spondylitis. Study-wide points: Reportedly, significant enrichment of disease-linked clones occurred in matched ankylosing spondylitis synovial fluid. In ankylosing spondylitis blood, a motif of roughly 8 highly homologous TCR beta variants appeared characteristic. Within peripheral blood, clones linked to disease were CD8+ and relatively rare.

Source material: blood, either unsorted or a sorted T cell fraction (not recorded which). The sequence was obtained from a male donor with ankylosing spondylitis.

The CDR3 nucleotides are TGTGCCAGCCGGACTAGCGGGGTTTACAATGAGCAGTTCTTC. It translates to CASRTSGVYNEQFF. The V call is TRBV18, the J call TRBJ2-1, with 12 bases identical to TRBD2. CDR1 is KGHSH and CDR2 is LQKENI in the germline V gene. This CDR3 is 14 amino acids long. Trimming at V came to 8 bases and at J to 4 bases, leaving 3 bases not matched to a gene.